This passage covers 15 T cell receptor beta chains from one sample sequenced in a study of blood T cell repertoires in COVID-19. The data were produced by immunoSEQ multiplex PCR, yet TCRdb's version contains in-frame clones alone and is incomplete. The sample yields roughly 570,000 clones, less than 90% seen once. Sequenced sample: peripheral blood. The receptors stem from a woman aged 45-65 years with COVID-19, enrolled during active disease.

The V and J genes are TRBV29-1 and TRBJ2-5; TRBD2 matches at 15 bases. CDR3 length equals 17 residues. With V trimmed by 2 bases and J by 0 bases, 4 bases remained unmatched. CDR1 is SQVTM, CDR2 ANQGSEA, per germline. CDR3 coding DNA: TGCAGCGTTGAAACCGGACTAGCGGGGGGGTACCAAGAGACCCAGTACTTC. It is translated as CSVETGLAGGYQETQYF.

V usage is TRBV7-2 and J usage is TRBJ1-1; TRBD1 matches at 7 bases. CDR3 size: 11 residues. CDR1 is SGHTA and CDR2 is FQGNSA in the germline V gene. The V and J ends lost 1 base and 13 bases, in that order; junction bases with no gene match: 3. CDR3 nucleotide sequence: TGTGCCAGCAGCTTAGGGGCAGGGGGTTTCTTT. Its translation is CASSLGAGGFF.

The rearrangement joins TRBV19 to TRBJ2-7; a possible D gene is TRBD1 (5 bases). The V end lost 5 bases, the J end lost 0 bases, and 17 bases lay between the germline ends. Germline CDR1 is LNHDA and CDR2 is SQIVND (reference sequence). The CDR3 contains 16 residues. The CDR3 protein is CASSGAFGQTSYEQYF. DNA of the CDR3: TGTGCCAGTAGTGGGGCGTTTGGGCAGACCTCCTACGAGCAGTACTTC.

The chain is built from TRBV7-2 and TRBJ2-3; maybe TRBD2 (6 bases). Trimming removed 2 bases at V and 4 bases at J, with 13 bases between. The CDR3 has 15 residues. From germline, CDR1 is SGHTA and CDR2 FQGNSA. The CDR3: CASSLQPLAPDTQYF. As DNA, the CDR3 is TGTGCCAGCAGCTTACAGCCCCTAGCGCCAGATACGCAGTATTTT.

This chain connects TRBV7-9 to TRBJ1-6, with 8 positions matching TRBD1. CDR3 length: 11 amino acids. Germline trimming cut 5 bases from V and 12 bases from J; bases unmatched to any gene: 0. From germline, CDR1 is SEHNR and CDR2 FQNEAQ (reference sequence). CDR3 DNA: TGTGCCAGCAGCGACAGGGGACCCCTCCACTTT. Translated: CASSDRGPLHF.

This chain uses TRBV21-1 with TRBJ1-3; the table's D gene call, TRBD1, was not cross checked with the DNA. TRBV21-1 is a known pseudogene. CDR3 size: 14 residues. CDR3 in amino acids: CASKRGRGGNTIYF. CDR3 nucleotide sequence: TGTGCCAGCAAAAGGGGCAGGGGAGGAAACACCATATATTTT.

V is TRBV11-2 and J is TRBJ1-3; TRBD1 is a possible D gene (5 bases). Germline V lookup: CDR1 SGHAT, CDR2 FQNNGV. The V end was cut by 3 bases, the J end by 1 base, with 10 bases between. CDR3 length: 15 amino acids. The CDR3 region has the DNA TGTGCCAGCAGCTTGACAGTGGGGTCTGGAAACACCATATATTTT. This sequence encodes CASSLTVGSGNTIYF.

V and J are TRBV21-1 and TRBJ2-5; the tabulated D call, TRBD1, remains unverified against the DNA. TRBV21-1 is flagged as a pseudogene. The CDR3 covers 16 residues. This CDR3 reads CASSKVDGTAPETQYF. The CDR3 DNA sequence: TGTGCCAGCAGCAAAGTGGACGGGACAGCCCCCGAGACCCAGTACTTC.

This clone was found once. This rearrangement joins TRBV11-2 to TRBJ1-3; D is possibly TRBD1 (5 bases). CDR1 is SGHAT, CDR2 FQNNGV, per germline. Between the trimmed V and J ends, which lost 1 base and 1 base, there was a span of 11 bases. The CDR3 extends over 16 amino acids. The CDR3 reads CASSLGPGLSGNTIYF. In DNA form, the CDR3 reads TGTGCCAGCAGCTTAGGGCCAGGGCTTTCTGGAAACACCATATATTTT.

This chain links TRBV3-1 (or the pseudogene TRBV3-2) with TRBJ2-1; TRBD2 aligns across 10 bases. J was trimmed by 4 bases and V by 2 bases; bases with no gene match: 2. This CDR3 contains 15 residues. CDR1 is LGHDT and CDR2 is YNNKEL in the germline V gene (reference sequence). The CDR3 coding sequence is TGTGCCAGCAGCCAACAAGCGGGGGGGTACAATGAGCAGTTCTTC. As protein: CASSQQAGGYNEQFF.

The chain combines TRBV29-1 with TRBJ2-3, with a tentative D call TRBD2 (6 bases). CDR3 length equals 15 residues. Deletions cut 7 bases from V and 4 bases from J, with 21 bases between. CDR1 and CDR2 (germline): SQVTM, ANQGSEA. CDR3 nucleotides: TGCAGCGCTGGTCAGCGGGCCCACGGCCCAGATACGCAGTATTTT. Translated: CSAGQRAHGPDTQYF.

The rearrangement joins TRBV9 to TRBJ2-2; perhaps TRBD1 as D (5 bases). The ends were cut back, 2 bases at V and 2 bases at J, with 7 bases in the middle. CDR3 length: 14 residues. Germline loops: CDR1 SGDLS, CDR2 YYNGEE. This CDR3 is CASSVQGNTGELFF. CDR3 bases: TGTGCCAGCAGCGTCCAGGGCAACACCGGGGAGCTGTTTTTT.

V usage is TRBV2 and J usage is TRBJ2-4; the match to TRBD1 covers 9 bases. CDR1 is SNHLY, CDR2 FYNNEI, per germline. The CDR3 extends over 13 amino acids. With V trimmed by 7 bases and J by 7 bases, 5 bases remained unmatched. CDR3 amino acids: CASTRDRDNIQYF. The DNA for the CDR3 is TGTGCCAGCACCCGGGACAGGGACAACATTCAGTACTTC.

The chain uses TRBV5-4 and TRBJ2-7; possibly TRBD2 for D (5 bases). Trimming removed 4 bases at V and 0 bases at J, with 14 bases between. The CDR3 runs to 15 residues. Germline V CDR1 and CDR2: SGHNT, YYREEE (reference sequence). CDR3 sequence (DNA): TGTGCCAGCAGCCGTACGGGATTAAACTCCTACGAGCAGTACTTC. The encoded protein is CASSRTGLNSYEQYF.

The V and J genes are TRBV29-1 and TRBJ1-1; D gene ambiguous. Germline CDR1 and CDR2: SQVTM and ANQGSEA. Trimming cost V 1 base and J 11 bases, with 14 bases left between them. The CDR3 spans 12 residues. CDR3 amino acids: CSVEVHPLGAFF. As DNA, the CDR3 is TGCAGCGTTGAAGTTCACCCACTCGGGGCTTTCTTT.